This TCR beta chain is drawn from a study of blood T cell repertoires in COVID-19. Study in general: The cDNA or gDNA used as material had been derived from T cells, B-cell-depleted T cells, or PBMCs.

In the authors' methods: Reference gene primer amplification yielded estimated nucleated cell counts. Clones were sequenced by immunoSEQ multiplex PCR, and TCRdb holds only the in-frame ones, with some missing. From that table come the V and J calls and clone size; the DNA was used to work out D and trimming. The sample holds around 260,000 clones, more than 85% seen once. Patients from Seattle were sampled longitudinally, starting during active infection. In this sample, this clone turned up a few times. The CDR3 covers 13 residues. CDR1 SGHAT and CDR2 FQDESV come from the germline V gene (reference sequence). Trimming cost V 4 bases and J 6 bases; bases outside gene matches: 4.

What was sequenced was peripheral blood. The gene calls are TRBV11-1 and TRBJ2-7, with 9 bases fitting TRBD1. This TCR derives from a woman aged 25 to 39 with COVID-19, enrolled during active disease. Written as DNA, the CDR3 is TGTGCCAGCAGCTCAGACAGGGGGGGCGAGCAGTACTTC. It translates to CASSSDRGGEQYF.